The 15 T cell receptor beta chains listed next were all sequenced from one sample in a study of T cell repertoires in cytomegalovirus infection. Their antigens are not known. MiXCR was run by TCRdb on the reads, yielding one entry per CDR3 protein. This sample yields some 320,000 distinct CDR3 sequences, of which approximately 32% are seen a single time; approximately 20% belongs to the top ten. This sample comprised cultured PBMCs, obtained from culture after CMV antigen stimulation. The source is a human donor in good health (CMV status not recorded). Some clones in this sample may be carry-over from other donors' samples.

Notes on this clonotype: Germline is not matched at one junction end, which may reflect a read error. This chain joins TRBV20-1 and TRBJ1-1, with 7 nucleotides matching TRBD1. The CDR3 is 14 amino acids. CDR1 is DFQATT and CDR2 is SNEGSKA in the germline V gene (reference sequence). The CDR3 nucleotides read TGTAGAATCAACAGGGGACACTCGAACACTGAAGCTTTCTTT. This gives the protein CRINRGHSNTEAFF.

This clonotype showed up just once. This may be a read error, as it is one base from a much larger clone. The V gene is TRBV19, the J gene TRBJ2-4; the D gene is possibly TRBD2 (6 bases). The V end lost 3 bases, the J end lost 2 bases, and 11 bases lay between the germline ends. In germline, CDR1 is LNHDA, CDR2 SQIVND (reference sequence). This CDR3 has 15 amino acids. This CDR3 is CASSMRGSTKNIQYF. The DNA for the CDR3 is TGTGCCAGTAGTATGCGGGGTTCGACCAAAAACATTCAGTACTTC.

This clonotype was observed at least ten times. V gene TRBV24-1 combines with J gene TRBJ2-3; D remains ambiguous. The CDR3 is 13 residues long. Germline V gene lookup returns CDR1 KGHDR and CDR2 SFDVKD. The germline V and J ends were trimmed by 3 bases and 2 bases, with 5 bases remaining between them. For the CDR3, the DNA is TGTGCCACCAGTGATGACAACACAGATACGCAGTATTTT. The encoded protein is CATSDDNTDTQYF.

The CDR3 coding sequence is TGTGCCAGTAGTAAAATCGACAGGGGCGACTATGGCTACACCTTC. Translating gives CASSKIDRGDYGYTF. The chain joins TRBV19 to TRBJ1-2; 8 bases are a match to TRBD1. Per germline, CDR1 LNHDA and CDR2 SQIVND (reference sequence). V gave up 4 bases and J gave up 3 bases; unmatched junction bases: 7. The CDR3 is 15 residues long.

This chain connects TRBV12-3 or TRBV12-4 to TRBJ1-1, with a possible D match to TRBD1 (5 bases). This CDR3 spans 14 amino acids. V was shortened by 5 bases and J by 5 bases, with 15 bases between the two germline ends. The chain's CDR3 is CASSTGRPETEAFF. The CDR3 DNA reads TGTGCCAGCAGTACGGGACGACCTGAGACTGAAGCTTTCTTT.

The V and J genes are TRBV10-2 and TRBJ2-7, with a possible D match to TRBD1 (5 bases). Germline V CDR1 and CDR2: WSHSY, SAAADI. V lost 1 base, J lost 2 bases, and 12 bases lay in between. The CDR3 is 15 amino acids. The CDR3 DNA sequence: TGCGCCAGCAGTGAGTTTAGGGGAAGGGCCTACGAGCAGTACTTC. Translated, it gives CASSEFRGRAYEQYF.

The DNA of the CDR3 is TGTGCCAGCAGTTTACGGACTAGCGGGACCCAACAAGAGACCCAGTACTTC. It encodes CASSLRTSGTQQETQYF. The genes are TRBV12-3 or TRBV12-4 and TRBJ2-5; TRBD2 agrees at 12 bases. This CDR3 comprises 17 residues. V was clipped by 2 bases and J by 2 bases; unmatched bases: 6.

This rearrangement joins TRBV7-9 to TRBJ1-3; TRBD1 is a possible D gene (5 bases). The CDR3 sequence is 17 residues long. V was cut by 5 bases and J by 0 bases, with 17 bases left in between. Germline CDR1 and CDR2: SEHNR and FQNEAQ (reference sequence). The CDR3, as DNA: TGTGCCAGCAGCCCTCAGGCCGGGACGGCCTCTGGAAACACCATATATTTT. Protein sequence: CASSPQAGTASGNTIYF.

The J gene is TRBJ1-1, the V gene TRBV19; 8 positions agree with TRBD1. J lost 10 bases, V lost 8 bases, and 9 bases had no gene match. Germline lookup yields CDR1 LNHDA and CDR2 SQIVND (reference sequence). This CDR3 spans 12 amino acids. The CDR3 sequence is CASGPGGTGAFF. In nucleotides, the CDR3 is TGTGCCAGTGGCCCAGGGGGCACAGGAGCTTTCTTT.

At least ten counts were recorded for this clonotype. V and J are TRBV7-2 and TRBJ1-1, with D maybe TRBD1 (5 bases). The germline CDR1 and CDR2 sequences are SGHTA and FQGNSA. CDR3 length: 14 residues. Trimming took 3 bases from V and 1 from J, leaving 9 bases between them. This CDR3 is CASSFEGRNTEAFF. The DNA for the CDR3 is TGTGCCAGCAGCTTCGAGGGGCGGAACACTGAAGCTTTCTTT.

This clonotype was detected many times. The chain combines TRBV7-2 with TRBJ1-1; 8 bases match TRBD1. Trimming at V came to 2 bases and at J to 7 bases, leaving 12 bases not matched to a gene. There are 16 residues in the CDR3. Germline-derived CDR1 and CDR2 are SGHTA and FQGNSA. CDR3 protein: CASSLQPGGAAGEAFF. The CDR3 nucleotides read TGTGCCAGCAGCTTACAACCAGGGGGCGCGGCAGGTGAAGCTTTCTTT.

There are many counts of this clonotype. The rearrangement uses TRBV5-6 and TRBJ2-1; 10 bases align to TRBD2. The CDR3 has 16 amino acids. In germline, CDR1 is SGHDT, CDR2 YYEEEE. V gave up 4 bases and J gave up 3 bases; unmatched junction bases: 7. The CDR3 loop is CASSPILAGFYNEQFF. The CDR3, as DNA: TGTGCCAGCAGCCCGATACTAGCGGGATTCTACAATGAGCAGTTCTTC.

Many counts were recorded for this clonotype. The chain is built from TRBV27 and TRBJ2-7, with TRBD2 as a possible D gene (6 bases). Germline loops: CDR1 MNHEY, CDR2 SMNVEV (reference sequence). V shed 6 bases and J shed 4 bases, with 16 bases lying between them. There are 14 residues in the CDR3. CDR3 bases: TGTGCCAGCAGGGGTACGGGGGTACTATACGAGCAGTACTTC. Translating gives CASRGTGVLYEQYF.

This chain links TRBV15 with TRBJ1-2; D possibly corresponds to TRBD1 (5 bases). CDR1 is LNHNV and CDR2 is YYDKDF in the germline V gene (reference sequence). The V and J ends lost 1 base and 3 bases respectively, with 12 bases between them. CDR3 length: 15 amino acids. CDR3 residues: CATSRVEGIDYGYTF. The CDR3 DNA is TGTGCCACCAGCAGAGTGGAGGGGATTGACTATGGCTACACCTTC.

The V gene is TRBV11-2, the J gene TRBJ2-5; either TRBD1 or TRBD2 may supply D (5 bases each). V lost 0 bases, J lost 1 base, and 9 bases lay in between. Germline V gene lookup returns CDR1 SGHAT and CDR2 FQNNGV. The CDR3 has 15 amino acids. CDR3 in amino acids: CASSLEWGPQETQYF. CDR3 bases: TGTGCCAGCAGCTTAGAGTGGGGACCCCAAGAGACCCAGTACTTC.